This note documents a single T cell receptor (beta chain) sequence. The sample comes from a study of T cell changes during pregnancy in multiple sclerosis. V lost 8 bases to trimming and J lost 3 bases; unmatched junction nucleotides: 14. The CDR3 sequence is 19 residues long. The germline gives CDR1 MNHEY, CDR2 SMNVEV (reference sequence). Data came from immunoSEQ multiplex PCR; TCRdb stores just in-frame clones and leaves some out. The data contain under 30,000 clones, about 91% of them singletons. The sample here was CD8+ T cells from peripheral blood mononuclear cells, taken after pregnancy. The receptor's source is a female donor with multiple sclerosis, enrolled in a pregnancy study. The V gene is TRBV27, the J gene TRBJ2-6, with TRBD1 matching 12 bases. DNA of the CDR3: TGTGCCAGCCGACGAAGCGGGACAGGGGGCGCTTATGGGGCCAACGTCCTGACTTTC. Amino acid sequence: CASRRSGTGGAYGANVLTF.